This TCR beta chain comes out of a study of T-cell memory formation after mild COVID-19. Study conclusions and caveats: CD4/CD8 balance held among clones contracting day 15 to 85, and later expanders leaned CD4+. Some SARS-CoV-2-responding clones were already detected in memory before infection.

Employing constant-segment primers, 5'RACE generated TCR alpha and TCR beta cDNA libraries bearing sample barcodes and UMIs. TCRdb re-called the 5' RACE reads with MiXCR, one entry per CDR3 protein. The sample lists under 250,000 distinct CDR3 sequences, around 25% seen once, with about 10% in the top ten. The V end lost 1 base, the J end lost 7 bases, and 6 bases lay between the germline ends. Germline CDR1 is SGHVS and CDR2 is FNYEAQ. The CDR3 is 12 residues long. On this clonotype itself: Its antigen is unidentified.

The chain has TRBV7-6 and TRBJ2-3; D not certain. Sequenced sample: PBMCs or a T cell subset sorted from them (not recorded which). The sequence came from an adult woman who had mild COVID-19 (a few samples of this study predate the infection). Cell type and time point are not known. This CDR3 is CASSLGPNTQYF. DNA for the CDR3: TGTGCCAGCAGCTTAGGTCCAAATACGCAGTATTTT.